This TCR beta chain was recovered during a study of blood T cells in healthy people across ages. Study-level points and caveats: Long-lived donors carried more naive CD4+ cells and greater diversity than aged donors.

Germline CDR1 and CDR2: MDHEN and SYDVKM. The ends were cut back, 8 bases at V and 7 bases at J, with 24 bases in the middle. The CDR3 totals 15 residues. Through a sample-barcoded 5' primer and a J-beta primer mix, a second PCR was run for roughly 7 to 12 cycles. Using its own MiXCR run on the 5' RACE reads, TCRdb lists one record per CDR3 protein. The sample holds hundreds of thousands of distinct CDR3 sequences, less than 35% seen once. As to this clonotype: Its target is unknown.

Sequenced input: blood. The rearrangement uses TRBV28 and TRBJ2-7; no definite D call. The sequence derives from a woman of 80 years or more in good health. The CDR3, as DNA: TGTGCCAGCGCCGAGATCAGGAGCTCCTACAATGAGCAGTACTTC. Its protein product is CASAEIRSSYNEQYF.